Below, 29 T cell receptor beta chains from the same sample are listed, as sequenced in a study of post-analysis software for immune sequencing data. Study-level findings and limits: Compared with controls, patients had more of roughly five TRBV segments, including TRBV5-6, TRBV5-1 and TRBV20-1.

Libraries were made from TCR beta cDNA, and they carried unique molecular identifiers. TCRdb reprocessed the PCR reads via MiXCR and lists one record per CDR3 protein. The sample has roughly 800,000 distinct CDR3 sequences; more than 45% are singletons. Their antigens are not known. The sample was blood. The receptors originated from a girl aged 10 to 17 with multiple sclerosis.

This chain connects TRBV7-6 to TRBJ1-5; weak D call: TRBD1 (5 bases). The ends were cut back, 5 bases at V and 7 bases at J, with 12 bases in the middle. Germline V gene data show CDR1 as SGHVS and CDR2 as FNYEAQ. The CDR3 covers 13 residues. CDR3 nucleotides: TGTGCCAGCAGCCCGGGGGAATTGCAGCCCCAGCATTTT. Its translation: CASSPGELQPQHF.

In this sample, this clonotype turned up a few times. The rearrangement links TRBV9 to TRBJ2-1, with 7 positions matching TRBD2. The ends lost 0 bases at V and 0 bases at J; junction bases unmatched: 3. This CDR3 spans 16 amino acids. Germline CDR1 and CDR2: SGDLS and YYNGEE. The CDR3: CASSVGGRASYNEQFF. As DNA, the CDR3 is TGTGCCAGCAGCGTAGGAGGGAGGGCCTCCTACAATGAGCAGTTCTTC.

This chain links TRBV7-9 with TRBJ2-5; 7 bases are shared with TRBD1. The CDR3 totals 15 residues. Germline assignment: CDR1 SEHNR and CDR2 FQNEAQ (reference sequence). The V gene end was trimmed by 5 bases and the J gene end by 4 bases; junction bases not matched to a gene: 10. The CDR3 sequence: CASSAPRTGPETQYF. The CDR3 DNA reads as TGTGCCAGCAGCGCCCCCCGGACAGGCCCAGAGACCCAGTACTTC.

CDR3 loop: CASRPGLSLQETQYF. CDR3 DNA sequence: TGTGCCAGCAGGCCAGGACTATCCTTACAAGAGACCCAGTACTTC. The chain combines TRBV28 with TRBJ2-5; D may be TRBD2 (6 bases). The germline V and J ends were trimmed by 6 bases and 2 bases, with 16 bases remaining between them. The germline CDR1 and CDR2 sequences are MDHEN and SYDVKM. CDR3 length: 15 residues. Using reference TRBV28 and TRBJ2-5 for the parts outside the CDR3, the full variable domain is DVKVTQSSRYLVKRTGEKVFLECVQDMDHENMFWYRQDPGLGLRLIYFSYDVKMKEKGDIPEGYSVSREKKERFSLILESASTNQTSMYLCASRPGLSLQETQYFGPGTRLLVL.

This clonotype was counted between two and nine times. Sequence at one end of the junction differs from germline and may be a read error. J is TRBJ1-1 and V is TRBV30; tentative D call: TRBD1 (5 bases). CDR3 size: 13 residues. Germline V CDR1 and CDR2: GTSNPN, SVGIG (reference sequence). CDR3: CAWTAGYNTEAFF. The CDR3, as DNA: TGTGCCTGGACGGCAGGGTATAACACTGAAGCTTTTTTT.

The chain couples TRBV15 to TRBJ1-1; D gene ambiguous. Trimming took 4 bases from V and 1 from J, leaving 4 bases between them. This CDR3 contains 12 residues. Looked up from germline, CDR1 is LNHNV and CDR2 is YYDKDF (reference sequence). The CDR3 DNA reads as TGTGCCACCAGCACGGGGAACACTGAAGCTTTCTTT. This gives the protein CATSTGNTEAFF. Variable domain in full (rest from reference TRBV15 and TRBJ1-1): DAMVIQNPRYQVTQFGKPVTLSCSQTLNHNVMYWYQQKSSQAPKLLFHYYDKDFNNEADTPDNFQSRRPNTSFCFLDIRSPGLGDTAMYLCATSTGNTEAFFGQGTRLTVV.

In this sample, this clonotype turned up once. The CDR3 DNA reads TGCAGTGCGCCCGGAGGGCGGGGGCAGGGAACAACTAACTATGGCTACACCTTC. Translating gives CSAPGGRGQGTTNYGYTF. The chain couples TRBV20-1 to TRBJ1-2, with D possibly TRBD1 on 6 matching bases. The germline V gene encodes CDR1 DFQATT and CDR2 SNEGSKA (reference sequence). The CDR3 spans 18 residues. V was pared by 6 bases and J by 0 bases, with 26 bases between.

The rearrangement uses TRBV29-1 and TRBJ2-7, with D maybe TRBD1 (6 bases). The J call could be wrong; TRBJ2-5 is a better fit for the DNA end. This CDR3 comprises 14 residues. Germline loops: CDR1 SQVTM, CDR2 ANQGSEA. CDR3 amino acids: CSVGTGQYQETQYF. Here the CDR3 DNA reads TGCAGCGTTGGAACTGGACAGTACCAAGAGACCCAGTACTTC.

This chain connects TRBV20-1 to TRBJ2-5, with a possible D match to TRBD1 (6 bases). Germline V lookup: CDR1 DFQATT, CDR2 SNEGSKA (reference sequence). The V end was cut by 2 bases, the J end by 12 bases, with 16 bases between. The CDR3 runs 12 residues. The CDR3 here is CSARPSGDGEYF. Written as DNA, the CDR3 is TGCAGTGCTAGACCGTCAGGGGATGGAGAGTACTTC.

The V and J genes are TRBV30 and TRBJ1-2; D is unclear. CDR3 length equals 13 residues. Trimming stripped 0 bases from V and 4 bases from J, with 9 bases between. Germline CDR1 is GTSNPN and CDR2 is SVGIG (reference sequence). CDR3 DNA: TGTGCCTGGAGTGTAGACATCTCCTATGGCTACACCTTC. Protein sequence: CAWSVDISYGYTF.

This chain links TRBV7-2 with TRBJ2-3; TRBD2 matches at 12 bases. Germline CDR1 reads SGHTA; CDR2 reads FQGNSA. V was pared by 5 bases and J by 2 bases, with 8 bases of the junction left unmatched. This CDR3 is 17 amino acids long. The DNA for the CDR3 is TGTGCCAGCAGCCAAACAGGACTAGCGGGACTCACAGATACGCAGTATTTT. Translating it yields CASSQTGLAGLTDTQYF.

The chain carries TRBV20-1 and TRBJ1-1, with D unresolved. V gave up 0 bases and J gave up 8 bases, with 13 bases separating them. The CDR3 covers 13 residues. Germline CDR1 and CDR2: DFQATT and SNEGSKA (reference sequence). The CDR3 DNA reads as TGCAGTGCTAGAGATCTGGCGACACGGGAAGCTTTCTTT. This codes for CSARDLATREAFF.

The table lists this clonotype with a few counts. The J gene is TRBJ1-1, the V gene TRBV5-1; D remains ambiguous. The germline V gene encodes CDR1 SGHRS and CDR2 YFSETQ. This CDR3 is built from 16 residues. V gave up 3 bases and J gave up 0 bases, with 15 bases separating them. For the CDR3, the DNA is TGCGCCAGCAGCTACGGTTCAACTGTCATGAACACTGAAGCTTTCTTT. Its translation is CASSYGSTVMNTEAFF.

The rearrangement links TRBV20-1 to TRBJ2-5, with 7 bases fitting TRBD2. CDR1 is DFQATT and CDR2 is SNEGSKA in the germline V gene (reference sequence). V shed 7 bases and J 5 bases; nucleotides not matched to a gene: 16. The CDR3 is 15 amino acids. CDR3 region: CSVSGAGAMIETQYF. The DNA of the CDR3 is TGCAGTGTATCCGGCGCGGGAGCGATGATTGAGACCCAGTACTTC.

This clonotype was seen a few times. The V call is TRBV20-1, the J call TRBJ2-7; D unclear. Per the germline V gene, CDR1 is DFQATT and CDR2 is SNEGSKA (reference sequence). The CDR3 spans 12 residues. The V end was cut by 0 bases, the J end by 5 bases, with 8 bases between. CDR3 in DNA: TGCAGTGCTAGAGATCAAGGCCACGAGCAGTACTTC. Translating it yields CSARDQGHEQYF.

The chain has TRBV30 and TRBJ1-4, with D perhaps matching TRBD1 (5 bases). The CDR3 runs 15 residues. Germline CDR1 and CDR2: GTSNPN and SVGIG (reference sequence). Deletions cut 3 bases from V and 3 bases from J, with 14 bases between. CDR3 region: CAWSGRGAPNEKLFF. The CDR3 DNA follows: TGTGCCTGGAGCGGCCGAGGGGCCCCTAATGAAAAACTGTTTTTT. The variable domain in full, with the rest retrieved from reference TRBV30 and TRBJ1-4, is SQTIHQWPATLVQPVGSPLSLECTVEGTSNPNLYWYRQAAGRGLQLLFYSVGIGQISSEVPQNLSASRPQDRQFILSSKKLLLSDSGFYLCAWSGRGAPNEKLFFGSGTQLSVL.

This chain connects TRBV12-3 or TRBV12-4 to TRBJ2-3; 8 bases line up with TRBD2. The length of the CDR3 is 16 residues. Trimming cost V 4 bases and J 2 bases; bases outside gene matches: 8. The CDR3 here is CASSSRGGGPTDTQYF. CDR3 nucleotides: TGTGCCAGCAGTTCCCGGGGGGGAGGGCCCACAGATACGCAGTATTTT.

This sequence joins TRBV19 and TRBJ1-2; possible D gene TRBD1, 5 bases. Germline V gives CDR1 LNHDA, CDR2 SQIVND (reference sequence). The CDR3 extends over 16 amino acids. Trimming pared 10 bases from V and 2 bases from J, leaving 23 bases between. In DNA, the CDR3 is TGTGCCACCCTACCTGTGAGAGGGACTCTCAACTATGGCTACACCTTC. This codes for CATLPVRGTLNYGYTF.

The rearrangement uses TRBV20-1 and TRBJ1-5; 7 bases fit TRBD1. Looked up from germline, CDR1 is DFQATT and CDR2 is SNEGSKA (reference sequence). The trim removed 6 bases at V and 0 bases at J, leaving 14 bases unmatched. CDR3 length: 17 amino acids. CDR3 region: CSATTGTVLNSNQPQHF. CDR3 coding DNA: TGCAGTGCAACTACCGGGACAGTGTTAAATAGCAATCAGCCCCAGCATTTT.

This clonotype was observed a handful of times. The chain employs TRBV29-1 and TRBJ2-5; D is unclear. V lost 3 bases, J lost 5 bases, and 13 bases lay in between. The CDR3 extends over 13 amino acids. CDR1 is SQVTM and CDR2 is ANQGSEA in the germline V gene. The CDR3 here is CSVEWNVGETQYF. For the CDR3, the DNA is TGCAGCGTTGAGTGGAACGTCGGGGAGACCCAGTACTTC.

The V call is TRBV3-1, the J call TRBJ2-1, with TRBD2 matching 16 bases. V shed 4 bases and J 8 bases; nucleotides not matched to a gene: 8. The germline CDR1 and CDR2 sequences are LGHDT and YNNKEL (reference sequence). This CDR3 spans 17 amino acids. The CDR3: CASSPGTSGRAKDEQFF. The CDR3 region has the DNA TGTGCCAGCAGCCCCGGGACTAGCGGGAGGGCCAAGGATGAGCAGTTCTTC.

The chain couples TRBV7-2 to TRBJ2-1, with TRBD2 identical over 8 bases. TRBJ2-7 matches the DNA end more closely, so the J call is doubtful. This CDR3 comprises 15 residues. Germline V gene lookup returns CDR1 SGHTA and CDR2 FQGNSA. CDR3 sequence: CASSPSGTRVYEQYF. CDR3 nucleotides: TGTGCCAGCAGCCCATCCGGGACTAGGGTCTACGAGCAGTACTTC.

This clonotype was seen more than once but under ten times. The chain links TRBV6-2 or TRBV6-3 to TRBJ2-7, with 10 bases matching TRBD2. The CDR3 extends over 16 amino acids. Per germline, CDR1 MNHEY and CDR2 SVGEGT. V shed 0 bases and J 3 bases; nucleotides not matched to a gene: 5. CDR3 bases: TGTGCCAGCAGTTACTCGTGGACTAGCGGCTTCTACGAGCAGTACTTC. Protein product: CASSYSWTSGFYEQYF.

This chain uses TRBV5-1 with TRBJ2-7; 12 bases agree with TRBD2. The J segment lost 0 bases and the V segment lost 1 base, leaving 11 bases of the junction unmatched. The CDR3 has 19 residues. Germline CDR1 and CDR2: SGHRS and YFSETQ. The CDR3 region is CASSLPASGRAVPSYEQYF. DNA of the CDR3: TGCGCCAGCAGCTTGCCCGCTAGCGGGAGGGCTGTTCCCTCCTACGAGCAGTACTTC.

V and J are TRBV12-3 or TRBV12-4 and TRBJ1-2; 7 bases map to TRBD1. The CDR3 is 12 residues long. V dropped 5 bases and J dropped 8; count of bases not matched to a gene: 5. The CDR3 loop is CASSVQGRGYTF. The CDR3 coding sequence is TGTGCCAGCAGTGTACAGGGGAGGGGCTACACCTTC.

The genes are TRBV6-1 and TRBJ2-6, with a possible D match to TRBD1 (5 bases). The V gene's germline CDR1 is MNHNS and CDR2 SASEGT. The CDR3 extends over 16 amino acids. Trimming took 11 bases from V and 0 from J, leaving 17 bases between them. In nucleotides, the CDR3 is TGTGCCTCTATCTCGCCAGGGTTCTCTGGGGCCAACGTCCTGACTTTC. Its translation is CASISPGFSGANVLTF.

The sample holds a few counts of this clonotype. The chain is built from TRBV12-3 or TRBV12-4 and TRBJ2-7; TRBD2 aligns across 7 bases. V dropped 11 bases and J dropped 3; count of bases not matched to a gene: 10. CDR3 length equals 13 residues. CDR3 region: CASSRLAVYEQYF. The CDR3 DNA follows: TGTGCCTCCAGCCGGCTAGCGGTCTACGAGCAGTACTTC.

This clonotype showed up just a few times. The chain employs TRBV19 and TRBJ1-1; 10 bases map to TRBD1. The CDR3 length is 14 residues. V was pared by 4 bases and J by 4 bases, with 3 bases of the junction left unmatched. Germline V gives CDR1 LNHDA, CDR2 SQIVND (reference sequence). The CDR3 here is CASSRQGALTEAFF. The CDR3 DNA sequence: TGTGCCAGTAGTAGACAGGGGGCGCTCACTGAAGCTTTCTTT.

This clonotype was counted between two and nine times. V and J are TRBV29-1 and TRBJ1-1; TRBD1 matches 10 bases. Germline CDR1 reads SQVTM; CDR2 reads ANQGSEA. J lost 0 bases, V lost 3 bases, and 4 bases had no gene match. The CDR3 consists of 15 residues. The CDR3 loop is CSVDPGTGVNTEAFF. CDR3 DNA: TGCAGCGTTGATCCAGGGACAGGGGTGAACACTGAAGCTTTCTTT.